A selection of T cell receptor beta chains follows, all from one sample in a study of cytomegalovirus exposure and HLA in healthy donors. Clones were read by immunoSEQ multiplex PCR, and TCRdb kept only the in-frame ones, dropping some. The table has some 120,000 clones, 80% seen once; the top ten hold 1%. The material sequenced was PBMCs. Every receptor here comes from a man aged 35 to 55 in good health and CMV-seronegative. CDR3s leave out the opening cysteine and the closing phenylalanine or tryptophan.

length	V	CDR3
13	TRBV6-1	ASSATSGGADIQY
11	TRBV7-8	ASRPGQGYEQY
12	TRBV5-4	ASSLQGARSEQY
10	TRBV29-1	SGTGGADTQY
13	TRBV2	ASWSGISNTGELF
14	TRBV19	ASSIIWTGSQETQY
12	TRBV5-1	ASRDRMNTYGYT
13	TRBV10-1	ASSASTTIDEKLF
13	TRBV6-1	ASSPSGLGEVEQY
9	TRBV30	AWSSRQGGY
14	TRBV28	ASSDTGAGRNEKLF